The next 14 T cell receptor beta chains were all read from a single sample in a study of blood T cell repertoires in COVID-19. Using immunoSEQ multiplex PCR, the repertoire was profiled, and TCRdb retains in-frame clones only, with some absent. The top ten clones hold 1.9% of a sample with roughly 280,000 clones, nearly 90% of them seen once. Sequenced sample: PBMCs or T cells enriched from blood (not recorded which). All receptors derive from a woman aged 55-70 years who had recovered from COVID-19.

This sequence joins TRBV7-2 and TRBJ2-7, with D possibly TRBD2 on 7 matching bases. CDR3 length: 15 residues. The V and J ends lost 3 bases and 2 bases respectively, with 14 bases between them. From germline, CDR1 is SGHTA and CDR2 FQGNSA. The CDR3 loop is CASSLGGTLPYEQYF. The CDR3 DNA is TGTGCCAGCAGCTTGGGGGGGACACTACCCTACGAGCAGTACTTC.

The chain joins TRBV27 to TRBJ1-6, with D possibly matching TRBD1 (6 bases). With 5 bases removed from V and 3 bases from J, the gap between germline ends came to 14 bases. The CDR3 totals 16 residues. Germline V gene sequence: CDR1 MNHEY, CDR2 SMNVEV (reference sequence). The CDR3 nucleotides are TGTGCCAGCAGTCCTACCGGACAGTTCTATAATTCACCCCTCCACTTT. It codes for CASSPTGQFYNSPLHF.

This clone has only a few counts. The CDR3 region is CAISDTPANYGYTF. The CDR3 region has the DNA TGTGCCATCAGTGATACCCCGGCTAACTATGGCTACACCTTC. This chain connects TRBV10-3 to TRBJ1-2; D ambiguous. The CDR3 covers 14 residues. Germline lookup yields CDR1 ENHRY and CDR2 SYGVKD. V shed 3 bases and J shed 0 bases, with 8 bases lying between them.

The rearrangement uses TRBV2 and TRBJ2-7, with TRBD2 matching over 8 bases. CDR1 SNHLY and CDR2 FYNNEI come from the germline V gene. The CDR3 spans 11 residues. CDR3 loop: CASTRGLAGGV. CDR3 bases: TGTGCCAGCACCCGAGGACTAGCTGGTGGGGTC.

This chain connects TRBV11-2 to TRBJ2-7; TRBD1 might be the D (5 bases). The CDR3 covers 15 residues. Germline-derived CDR1 and CDR2 are SGHAT and FQNNGV. Trimming left V 5 bases short and J 1 base short, with 15 bases between. The CDR3: CASSPGWGHSYEQYF. The CDR3 DNA sequence: TGTGCCAGCAGCCCAGGGTGGGGTCATTCCTACGAGCAGTACTTC. Based on the CDR3 plus reference TRBV11-2 and TRBJ2-7, the full variable domain is EAGVAQSPRYKIIEKRQSVAFWCNPISGHATLYWYQQILGQGPKLLIQFQNNGVVDDSQLPKDRFSAERLKGVDSTLKIQPAKLEDSAVYLCASSPGWGHSYEQYFGPGTRLTVT.

This chain connects TRBV28 to TRBJ2-2, with D unresolved. The CDR3 covers 13 residues. Trimming removed 2 bases from V and 9 bases from J, with 10 bases in between. Germline CDR1 is MDHEN and CDR2 is SYDVKM. In DNA, the CDR3 is TGTGCCAGCAGTTTAACTTCGACTCGGGAGCTGTTTTTT. It is translated as CASSLTSTRELFF.

The rearrangement links TRBV29-1 to TRBJ2-7; D unclear. CDR1 is SQVTM and CDR2 is ANQGSEA in the germline V gene. This CDR3 is built from 13 residues. Deletions cut 4 bases from V and 0 bases from J, with 10 bases between. The CDR3 spells CSVGTRSSYEQYF. The CDR3 region has the DNA TGCAGCGTTGGTACGCGGTCCTCCTACGAGCAGTACTTC.

The V gene is TRBV10-3, the J gene TRBJ1-2; TRBD1 agrees at 8 bases. The germline gives CDR1 ENHRY, CDR2 SYGVKD. CDR3 length equals 12 residues. V was clipped by 9 bases and J by 4 bases; unmatched bases: 4. CDR3 DNA: TGTGCCATATATGACAGGGGCTATGGCTACACCTTC. Translation: CAIYDRGYGYTF.

The rearrangement uses TRBV5-4 and TRBJ2-5; the match to TRBD2 covers 9 bases. The CDR3 consists of 15 residues. Looked up from germline, CDR1 is SGHNT and CDR2 is YYREEE (reference sequence). J was trimmed by 3 bases and V by 6 bases; bases with no gene match: 9. The CDR3 here is CASKAGGSGKETQYF. The CDR3 bases are TGTGCCAGCAAAGCGGGAGGAAGTGGGAAAGAGACCCAGTACTTC.

The genes are TRBV9 and TRBJ1-6; a weak D match, TRBD1 (6 bases). The V end lost 7 bases, the J end lost 7 bases, and 15 bases lay between the germline ends. This CDR3 region has 14 residues. Germline V gene data show CDR1 as SGDLS and CDR2 as YYNGEE. Here the CDR3 DNA reads TGTGCCAGCGGGGCAGGGGACGAGAATTCACCCCTCCACTTT. Translated, it gives CASGAGDENSPLHF.

The rearrangement uses TRBV5-1 and TRBJ2-1; TRBD2 agrees at 14 bases. V lost 2 bases, J lost 7 bases, and 11 bases stayed unmatched. This CDR3 contains 18 residues. Germline CDR1 SGHRS, CDR2 YFSETQ. The CDR3 DNA is TGCGCCAGCAGCTTTGGAAGGACTAGCGGGAGGAGCGGAAATGAGCAGTTCTTC. The encoded protein is CASSFGRTSGRSGNEQFF.

This chain uses TRBV30 with TRBJ1-5; weak D call: TRBD1 (6 bases). V shed 0 bases and J shed 6 bases, with 6 bases lying between them. Germline CDR1 and CDR2: GTSNPN and SVGIG (reference sequence). The CDR3 runs to 12 residues. The CDR3 protein is CAWSVQGQPQHF. In nucleotides, the CDR3 is TGTGCCTGGAGTGTACAGGGTCAGCCCCAGCATTTT.

The V gene is TRBV19, the J gene TRBJ2-1; 8 nucleotides match TRBD1. Germline trimming cut 4 bases from V and 5 bases from J; bases unmatched to any gene: 10. Per germline, CDR1 LNHDA and CDR2 SQIVND (reference sequence). The CDR3 runs 16 residues. The DNA for the CDR3 is TGTGCCAGTAGTAACAGTGCCGGACAGGGCCACAATGAGCAGTTCTTC. It specifies CASSNSAGQGHNEQFF.

A word on this clone: Distinct nucleotide sequences in the sample also encode this CDR3. This chain connects TRBV9 to TRBJ2-1; D gene unclear. The germline V and J ends were trimmed by 2 bases and 5 bases, with 5 bases remaining between them. From germline, CDR1 is SGDLS and CDR2 YYNGEE. The CDR3 is made up of 12 amino acids. The CDR3 spells CASSVSNNEQFF. The CDR3 DNA follows: TGTGCCAGCAGCGTTTCAAACAATGAGCAGTTCTTC.